Here is one T cell receptor beta chain with its context. This receptor's antigen is unknown. No clone much larger than this one lies a single base away; base qualities are absent. Collaborating institutions collected whole blood in K2EDTA tubes following their own protocols. For TCRbeta analysis, collaborators shipped samples in one of three forms: frozen whole blood, isolated PBMCs, or DNA extracted from either of those sample types. The data were obtained in a study of blood T cell repertoires in COVID-19 (dated by TCRdb to 2019 to 2021). About the study as a whole: Samples covering the acute and convalescent phases of COVID-19 were provided by collaborators in the United States, Italy and Spain. The samples were drawn from two sources: the first 160 participants of the ongoing ImmuneRACE study, and about 1,300 subjects contributed by 6 global collaborators. The material from the prospective study consisted of cDNA or gDNA derived from T cells, B-cell-depleted T cells, or PBMCs. HLA class I and class II types, where available, came from metadata supplied by the sample provider rather than from assay-based typing. Deeply sampled blood TCRbeta repertoires from subjects exposed to, actively infected with, or recovered from COVID-19 were included in the dataset. A freely available public database, intended as a resource for researchers studying the immune response to SARS-CoV-2, is where the repertoires were released. Sample metadata almost always included a de-identified subject ID, COVID-19 status, age in years and sex.

What the study reported, not specific to this receptor: The amount of clinical and demographic metadata varied by source and participant and was provided uncurated.

The immunoSEQ Assay, a bias-controlled multiplex PCR, was used to amplify TCRbeta CDR3 regions from genomic DNA. From the authors' description of their analysis: The number of nucleated cells in each sample was estimated by amplification of reference gene primers within the assay. Sequence reads were collapsed and filtered to measure the absolute abundance of every unique TCRbeta CDR3 rearrangement. Productive Simpson clonality was computed per sample as the square root of Simpson's diversity index over productive rearrangements. TCRdb holds this immuneACCESS table with in-frame rearrangements only. Some clones are missing; in checked studies, unresolved V genes explain under half, and the rest has no known cause. V and J calls and clone size follow that table, whereas D and trimming were derived from the DNA. This sample holds roughly 170,000 clones; about nine tenths were observed only once. The ten largest account for roughly 20% of the sample.

Sequences SGDLS (CDR1) and YYNGEE (CDR2) are obtained from the germline V gene. V and J are truncated by 1 base and 1 base respectively, leaving an intervening sequence of 12 bases. The CDR3 numbers 15 residues from cysteine through phenylalanine. The DNA shown is the 45-base CDR3, in frame from base 1. Material: peripheral blood. The sequence derives from a man aged 70 or older with active or convalescent COVID-19. The chain joins TRBV9 to TRBJ2-7, and possibly TRBD1, on 5 matching bases. At the DNA level, the sequence is TGTGCCAGCAGCGTATATGACAGCCCGTCCTACGAGCAGTACTTC. It translates as CASSVYDSPSYEQYF.